This T cell receptor beta chain was documented in a study of regulatory T cells in long-lasting Graves disease. Study-level findings and limits: Not thyroid tissue but only peripheral blood was studied.

V was trimmed by 2 bases and J by 0 bases, leaving 10 bases between them. The CDR3 runs 15 residues. Construction of the TCR beta libraries employed iRepertoire HTBI primers in conjunction with Arm-PCR of CDR3 regions. TCRdb reanalysed the multiplex PCR reads using MiXCR and keeps one entry per CDR3 protein. The data contain some 350,000 distinct CDR3 sequences, around 15% of them singletons. Time point reported: newly diagnosed GD, antithyroid drugs for less than 3 months. From RNA extracted from PBMCs, the TCR library was made. On this clonotype itself: Its antigen is unknown.

These data were likewise used in another study, on T cells in Graves' hyperthyroidism and ophthalmopathy. That report notes: Blood also showed most of the thyroid clonotypes that were expanded above 0.001.

The specimen comprised peripheral blood mononuclear cells (PBMCs), sampled at new diagnosis, from a patient treated with antithyroid drugs. The receptor's source is a woman aged 18-29 years with Graves disease. The V gene is TRBV12-3 or TRBV12-4, the J gene TRBJ1-1, with a tentative D call TRBD1 (6 bases). CDR3 amino acids: CASSLLGGLNTEAFF. The CDR3 DNA sequence: TGTGCCAGCAGTTTATTGGGGGGCCTGAACACTGAAGCTTTCTTT.